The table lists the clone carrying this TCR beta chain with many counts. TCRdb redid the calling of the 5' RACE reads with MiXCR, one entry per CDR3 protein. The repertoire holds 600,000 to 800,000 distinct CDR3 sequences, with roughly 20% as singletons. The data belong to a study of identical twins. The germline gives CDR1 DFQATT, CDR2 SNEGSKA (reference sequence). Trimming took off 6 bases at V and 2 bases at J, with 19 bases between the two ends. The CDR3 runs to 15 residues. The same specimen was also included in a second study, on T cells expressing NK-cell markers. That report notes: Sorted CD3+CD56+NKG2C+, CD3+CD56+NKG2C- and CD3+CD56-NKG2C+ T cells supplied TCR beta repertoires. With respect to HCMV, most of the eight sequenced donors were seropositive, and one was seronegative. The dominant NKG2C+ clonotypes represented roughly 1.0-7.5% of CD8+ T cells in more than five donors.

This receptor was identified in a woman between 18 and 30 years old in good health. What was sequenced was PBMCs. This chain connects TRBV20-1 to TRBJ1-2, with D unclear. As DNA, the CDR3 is TGCAGTGCGTCCTTAGCCCATAGATCCAACTATGGCTACACCTTC. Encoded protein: CSASLAHRSNYGYTF.